This TCR beta chain was captured by sequencing in a study of vaccination effects on CD4 cells after COVID-19 (dated by TCRdb to the early 2020s). Regarding the complete study: Two doses of either the BNT162b2 or the mRNA-1273 mRNA SARS-CoV-2 vaccine were administered to participants. SARS-CoV-2 spike-specific CD4+ TCR repertoires from before and after mRNA vaccination were compared in COVID-19 convalescent patients and in infection-naive vaccine recipients. Altogether, roughly 10 COVID-19 convalescent patients and several SARS-CoV-2-naive healthy vaccine recipients made up the full study. Cultures from other donors in the study were sequenced with the Oncomine TCR Beta short-read assay on an Illumina iSeq 100. The investigation overall reported the following: The study was limited by a small number of convalescent patients and lacked early post-infection timepoints. At late post-vaccination timepoints, both infection-induced and vaccine-induced clones showed marked clonal contraction, consistent with waning T cell responses. Among healthy vaccine recipients, nearly all vaccine-induced clones were SARS-CoV-2 mono-reactive, and only 1 of 255 was cross-reactive with common cold coronaviruses.

To identify antigen-specific CD4+ T cell clonotypes by their expansion, the ViraFEST assay first stimulated PBMC with viral peptide pools and then applied TCR sequencing. After around 10 days of culture, CD4+ T cells were isolated with the EasySep CD4+ T cell isolation kit. None of the healthy vaccine recipients had a prior SARS-CoV-2 infection, which was confirmed by nucleocapsid antibody tests that came back negative both before and after vaccination. Some 1.9 million PBMC per well were cultured with approximately 10 ug/ml peptides in IMDM containing approximately 4.7% human AB serum, roughly 9.5 IU/ml IL-2 and gentamicin. On days 3 and 7, half of the culture medium was replaced with fresh IL-2-containing medium. Unless noted otherwise, every peptide stimulation condition was grown in triplicate wells. PBMC were separated from whole blood using Ficoll-Paque Plus gradient centrifugation and were then either cryopreserved at -140C or used fresh. Overlapping peptide pools spanned the spike proteins of SARS-CoV-2 and the common cold coronaviruses HCoV-NL63, HCoV-OC43 and HCoV-229E. The QIAamp micro DNA kit was used to extract genomic DNA from the cultured CD4+ T cells.

CDR3 length: 15 amino acids, cysteine to phenylalanine. The kept DNA is CDR3 alone, 45 bases in frame from the first base. Looking up the germline V gene (reference sequence) yields CDR1 LNHDA and CDR2 SQIVND. Between the V and J ends, shortened by 3 bases and 4 bases respectively, the junction contains 10 bases. Library preparation used the immunoSEQ multiplex PCR assay. DNA from the CD4+ T cells that had been cultured and isolated underwent TCR beta CDR3 sequencing. On the authors' methods: Non-productive TCR sequences were removed and reads were trimmed to the CDR3 region, keeping CDR3s of at least 7 amino acids. The MANAFEST web app was used to pick out antigen-specific clonotypes by comparing their expansion in peptide wells with that in reference cultures. To count as positive, a clone had to show expansion at FDR<0.05 compared with the reference and with all other wells, an odds ratio above 5, and a frequency above 0.1% in two replicate wells. A clonotype was called cross-reactive if it was significantly expanded both in SARS-CoV-2 spike wells and in at least one common cold coronavirus spike condition. Levenshtein distance calculated with the stringdist R package was used to assess CDR3 similarity, and unrooted trees were constructed with ape in R 3.6.1. TCRdb stores this immuneACCESS table with in-frame sequences only. Part of the clones is absent; in the studies checked, under half of the shortfall reflects unresolved V genes, and no reason is known for the rest. The V and J calls and clone size are taken from that table; D and trimming were inferred from the DNA. The sample table shows tens of thousands of clones, and roughly 79% are seen once. 2% to 2.5% of the sample comes from the top ten.

About this clone itself: It lacks a known antigen. Per-base qualities were not stored, and no clone one base away is much larger.

The rearranged chain carries TRBV19 and TRBJ2-6; confidence is insufficient to name the D gene. Sequenced material: CD4+ T cells from PBMCs cultured with HCoV-229E spike peptides, taken before COVID-19 vaccination. In the paper's terms, the cell subset or site label means: HCoV-229E spike overlapping peptide pool stimulation. This clonotype was sampled from a human donor who received a COVID-19 vaccine. CDR3 reads: CASSIRSVGANVLTF. The nucleotide sequence is given as TGTGCCAGTAGTATTCGGTCCGTCGGGGCCAACGTCCTGACTTTC.